The T cell receptor (beta chain) described here comes from a study of cytomegalovirus exposure and HLA in healthy donors. Study background: Some 85 million unique TCRs, all from HLA-typed donors, were included in an early release of the data.

The CDR3 has 14 residues. Germline CDR1 MNHEY, CDR2 SVGAGI. Trimming shortened V by 4 bases and J by 4 bases, and 8 bases separated the two germline ends. Notes on this clone: No antigen is known for it.

Study-wide results and caveats: Later on, analysis showed that most CMV-associated TCR beta chains appeared to be HLA-restricted.

PCR was performed using 60 Vbeta and 13 Jbeta primers. Libraries were prepared by immunoSEQ multiplex PCR; TCRdb keeps only in-frame clonotypes and omits some of them. In the table there are 110,000 to 150,000 clones, 75% of which are singletons. What was sequenced was PBMCs. The receptor comes from a man between 25 and 39 years old in good health and CMV-seronegative. V usage is TRBV6-5 and J usage is TRBJ2-6; no clear D. The CDR3 nucleotides are TGTGCCAGCAGTTCCCCTCGGGGGGCCAACGTCCTGACTTTC. This encodes CASSSPRGANVLTF.